The next 13 T cell receptor beta chains were all read from a single sample in a study of blood T cell repertoires in COVID-19. Generated by immunoSEQ multiplex PCR, the TCRdb table keeps only in-frame clones and is missing some. Of about 480,000 clones listed, approximately 87% are singletons. Sequenced material: PBMCs or T cells enriched from blood (not recorded which). Source of these receptors: a woman in her 40s who had recovered from COVID-19.

The chain carries TRBV29-1 and TRBJ1-1; TRBD1 is a possible D gene (5 bases). The CDR3 runs 13 residues. Per the germline V gene, CDR1 is SQVTM and CDR2 is ANQGSEA. V lost 5 bases and J lost 1, with 11 bases in between. The CDR3 spells CSVRGVQNTEAFF. As DNA, the CDR3 is TGCAGCGTTCGGGGGGTACAGAACACTGAAGCTTTCTTT.

The sample holds a few counts of this clone. The chain recombines TRBV29-1 with TRBJ1-2, with D perhaps TRBD1 (6 bases). With 4 bases removed from V and 3 bases from J, the gap between germline ends came to 12 bases. The CDR3 is 13 residues long. CDR1 is SQVTM and CDR2 is ANQGSEA in the germline V gene. The CDR3 region has the DNA TGCAGCGTTGCATCAGGGGCGGACTATGGCTACACCTTC. It specifies CSVASGADYGYTF.

CDR3 sequence: CASTPLGMDNSNGYTF. CDR3 DNA: TGTGCCAGCACCCCTCTTGGTATGGACAACAGCAATGGCTACACCTTC. This chain connects TRBV9 to TRBJ1-2; possibly TRBD1 for D (5 bases). The V gene's germline CDR1 is SGDLS and CDR2 YYNGEE. The CDR3 has 16 amino acids. Trimming pared 6 bases from V and 6 bases from J, leaving 24 bases between.

This clone has just a few counts. The chain has TRBV7-9 and TRBJ2-7, with 7 nucleotides matching TRBD2. Germline CDR1 is SEHNR and CDR2 is FQNEAQ (reference sequence). Trimming removed 1 base from V and 0 bases from J; junction bases left unmatched: 9. This CDR3 region has 17 residues. For the CDR3, the DNA is TGTGCCAGCAGCTTAGTGTTGCTGCGGGAGCGCTCCTACGAGCAGTACTTC. As protein: CASSLVLLRERSYEQYF.

The V gene is TRBV15, the J gene TRBJ2-1, with 11 bases matching TRBD1. V was clipped by 2 bases and J by 7 bases; unmatched bases: 4. The germline gives CDR1 LNHNV, CDR2 YYDKDF (reference sequence). This CDR3 is 15 amino acids long. CDR3 region: CATSRLGQGANEQFF. CDR3 DNA: TGTGCCACCAGCAGATTAGGACAGGGGGCAAATGAGCAGTTCTTC.

V is TRBV5-1 and J is TRBJ1-1; TRBD1 matches 10 bases. Germline V gene lookup returns CDR1 SGHRS and CDR2 YFSETQ. The junction had 10 bases not matched to a gene; V was cut back by 0 bases and J by 2 bases. CDR3 length equals 18 residues. CDR3 in DNA: TGCGCCAGCAGCTTGGGTTCGGGACAGGGGCCTCTTAACACTGAAGCTTTCTTT. Translating it yields CASSLGSGQGPLNTEAFF.

CDR3 nucleotide sequence: TGTGCCAGTACCCGGGGAGGGGTGGATTCACCCCTCCACTTT. This gives the protein CASTRGGVDSPLHF. The genes are TRBV19 and TRBJ1-6, with D tentatively TRBD1 (5 bases). The V end was cut by 7 bases, the J end by 8 bases, with 15 bases between. The CDR3 loop spans 14 amino acids. Germline lookup yields CDR1 LNHDA and CDR2 SQIVND (reference sequence). The full variable domain, rest sourced from reference TRBV19 and TRBJ1-6, is DGGITQSPKYLFRKEGQNVTLSCEQNLNHDAMYWYRQDPGQGLRLIYYSQIVNDFQKGDIAEGYSVSREKKESFPLTVTSAQKNPTAFYLCASTRGGVDSPLHFGNGTRLTVT.

To note about this clone: The junction and the germline gene differ at one end; a read error may be behind it. This chain joins TRBV24-1 and TRBJ1-1; 8 positions match TRBD1. This CDR3 is 13 amino acids long. The germline CDR1 and CDR2 sequences are KGHDR and SFDVKD. The CDR3 nucleotides read TGTGCCACCAGTGATCCTACGACAGGGGTGACAGTCTTT. Translating gives CATSDPTTGVTVF.

The rearrangement uses TRBV2 and TRBJ1-2, with TRBD1 identical over 9 bases. The V gene's germline CDR1 is SNHLY and CDR2 FYNNEI. J was trimmed by 8 bases and V by 5 bases; bases with no gene match: 9. This CDR3 is built from 14 residues. The CDR3 region is CASSRGGQGGGYTF. CDR3 sequence (DNA): TGTGCCAGCAGTCGTGGGGGACAGGGAGGCGGCTACACCTTC.

V is TRBV19 and J is TRBJ1-4; D perhaps matches TRBD1 (6 bases). This CDR3 is 17 amino acids long. Germline V gene data show CDR1 as LNHDA and CDR2 as SQIVND (reference sequence). Trimming pared 6 bases from V and 8 bases from J, leaving 25 bases between. The CDR3 loop is CASSPGLQRGGGEKLFF. CDR3 in DNA: TGTGCCAGTAGCCCGGGACTCCAAAGGGGGGGAGGGGAAAAACTGTTTTTT.

The V call is TRBV4-1, the J call TRBJ1-1, with 11 bases aligning to TRBD1. Per germline, CDR1 MGHRA and CDR2 YSYEKL. The ends lost 8 bases at V and 5 bases at J; junction bases unmatched: 16. The CDR3 loop spans 17 amino acids. The chain's CDR3 is CASQILPGQGVSTEAFF. CDR3 coding DNA: TGCGCCAGCCAGATACTTCCGGGACAGGGGGTTAGTACTGAAGCTTTCTTT.

The chain couples TRBV14 to TRBJ1-1; no reliable D call. Trimming took off 4 bases at V and 1 base at J, with 7 bases between the two ends. CDR3 size: 13 residues. The germline V gene has CDR1 SGHDN and CDR2 FVKESK. CDR3: CASSPRQNTEAFF. For the CDR3, the DNA is TGTGCCAGCAGCCCCAGACAGAACACTGAAGCTTTCTTT.

The chain carries TRBV28 and TRBJ1-5, with 9 bases matching TRBD1. The CDR3 is 15 amino acids. Germline V CDR1 and CDR2: MDHEN, SYDVKM. J gave up 7 bases and V 2 bases, and 6 bases lay outside the gene matches. Here the CDR3 reads CASSLRDRVYQPQHF. In DNA, the CDR3 is TGTGCCAGCAGTTTACGGGACAGGGTGTACCAGCCCCAGCATTTT.